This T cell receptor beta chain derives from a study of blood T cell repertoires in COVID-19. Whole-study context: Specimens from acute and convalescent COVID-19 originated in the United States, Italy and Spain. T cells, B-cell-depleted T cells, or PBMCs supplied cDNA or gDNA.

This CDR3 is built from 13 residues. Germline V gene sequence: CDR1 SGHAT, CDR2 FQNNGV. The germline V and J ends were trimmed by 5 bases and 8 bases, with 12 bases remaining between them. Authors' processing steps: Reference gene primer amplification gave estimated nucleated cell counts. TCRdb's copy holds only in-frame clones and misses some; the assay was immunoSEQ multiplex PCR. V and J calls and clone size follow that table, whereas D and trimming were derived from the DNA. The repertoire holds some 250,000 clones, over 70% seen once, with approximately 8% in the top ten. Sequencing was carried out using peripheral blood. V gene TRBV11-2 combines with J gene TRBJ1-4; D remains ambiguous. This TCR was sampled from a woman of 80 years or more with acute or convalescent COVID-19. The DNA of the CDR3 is TGTGCCAGCAGCCCAAGACTACAGGAAAAACTGTTTTTT. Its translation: CASSPRLQEKLFF.